The 32 T cell receptor beta chains presented below share a single source sample, sequenced in a study of blood T cell repertoires in COVID-19. Profiling relied on immunoSEQ multiplex PCR, and the TCRdb table lists in-frame clones only, not all of them. The table has some 96,000 clones, 90% to 95% seen once. The material sequenced was peripheral blood. Receptors were obtained from a man aged 50 to 59 with active COVID-19.

Only one count was recorded for this clone. V usage is TRBV5-6 and J usage is TRBJ2-1; 11 bases line up with TRBD2. V lost 0 bases and J lost 5; bases outside the gene matches: 4. The CDR3 contains 16 residues. Germline V CDR1 and CDR2: SGHDT, YYEEEE. CDR3 region: CASSLAGTSGNNEQFF. As DNA, the CDR3 is TGTGCCAGCAGCTTGGCCGGGACTAGCGGTAACAATGAGCAGTTCTTC. The variable domain in full, completed from reference TRBV5-6 and TRBJ2-1, reads DAGVTQSPTHLIKTRGQQVTLRCSPKSGHDTVSWYQQALGQGPQFIFQYYEEEERQRGNFPDRFSGHQFPNYSSELNVNALLLGDSALYLCASSLAGTSGNNEQFFGPGTRLTVL.

V usage is TRBV5-8 and J usage is TRBJ1-1; the D gene is possibly TRBD1 (5 bases). The germline V gene has CDR1 SGHTS and CDR2 YDEGEE. Trimming left V 2 bases short and J 1 base short, with 12 bases between. The CDR3 covers 15 residues. CDR3 loop: CASSFTRQKNTEAFF. The CDR3, as DNA: TGTGCCAGCAGCTTTACACGACAGAAGAACACTGAAGCTTTCTTT.

This sequence joins TRBV3-1 (or the pseudogene TRBV3-2) and TRBJ2-2; 7 nucleotides line up with TRBD1. The V segment lost 6 bases and the J segment 6 bases; nucleotides outside the gene matches: 4. Germline V gene sequence: CDR1 LGHDT, CDR2 YNNKEL (reference sequence). The CDR3 spans 13 residues. DNA for the CDR3: TGTGCCAGCAGACATCAGGGGGCCGGGGAGCTGTTTTTT. The encoded protein is CASRHQGAGELFF.

This chain uses TRBV5-1 with TRBJ1-6, with D possibly TRBD1 on 6 matching bases. Germline CDR1 and CDR2: SGHRS and YFSETQ. Trimming took off 2 bases at V and 8 bases at J, with 11 bases between the two ends. The CDR3 is made up of 14 amino acids. The CDR3 loop reads CASSFGGLDSPLHF. The CDR3 DNA reads as TGCGCCAGCAGCTTCGGGGGGCTCGATTCACCCCTCCACTTT.

The chain is built from TRBV27 and TRBJ2-7; 9 bases line up with TRBD2. V gave up 3 bases and J gave up 5 bases; unmatched junction bases: 2. The CDR3 has 13 residues. Germline V lookup: CDR1 MNHEY, CDR2 SMNVEV (reference sequence). CDR3 bases: TGTGCCAGCAGTTTTAGCGGGGGCCACGAGCAGTACTTC. The encoded protein is CASSFSGGHEQYF.

The V gene is TRBV27, the J gene TRBJ2-5, with TRBD2 identical over 8 bases. The junction had 6 bases not matched to a gene; V was cut back by 8 bases and J by 1 base. Per germline, CDR1 MNHEY and CDR2 SMNVEV (reference sequence). This CDR3 is built from 14 residues. CDR3 sequence (DNA): TGTGCCAGCCGTACGGGGGGGGCCCAAGAGACCCAGTACTTC. Its translation is CASRTGGAQETQYF.

This clone was counted a single time. The chain links TRBV7-6 to TRBJ1-1, with D maybe TRBD1 (5 bases). Looked up from germline, CDR1 is SGHVS and CDR2 is FNYEAQ. V was shortened by 5 bases and J by 1 base, with 14 bases between the two germline ends. The CDR3 has 15 residues. The CDR3 reads CASSRSPTANTEAFF. Written as DNA, the CDR3 is TGTGCCAGCAGCCGGTCACCGACAGCGAACACTGAAGCTTTCTTT.

Ten or more counts support this clone. In DNA form, the CDR3 reads TGTGCCAGCAGTTTTTACCCTGATACTGATTTCTTT. This codes for CASSFYPDTDFF. The J gene is TRBJ1-1, the V gene TRBV12-3 or TRBV12-4, with unresolved D. V was cut by 3 bases and J by 13 bases, with 15 bases left in between. This CDR3 contains 12 residues.

The rearrangement links TRBV7-9 to TRBJ2-7; D unresolved. From germline, CDR1 is SEHNR and CDR2 FQNEAQ (reference sequence). Trimming removed 1 base from V and 2 bases from J, with 6 bases in between. The CDR3 spans 13 residues. The CDR3 is CASSLVNTYEQYF. CDR3 DNA: TGTGCCAGCAGCTTAGTAAACACCTACGAGCAGTACTTC.

The chain links TRBV11-2 to TRBJ1-1; D gene ambiguous. Germline V gene lookup returns CDR1 SGHAT and CDR2 FQNNGV. This CDR3 region has 12 residues. Trimming shortened V by 0 bases and J by 11 bases, and 10 bases separated the two germline ends. Written as DNA, the CDR3 is TGTGCCAGCAGCTTAGAAGTGACCGGGGCTTTCTTT. This encodes CASSLEVTGAFF. The whole variable domain, filled in from reference TRBV11-2 and TRBJ1-1, reads EAGVAQSPRYKIIEKRQSVAFWCNPISGHATLYWYQQILGQGPKLLIQFQNNGVVDDSQLPKDRFSAERLKGVDSTLKIQPAKLEDSAVYLCASSLEVTGAFFGQGTRLTVV.

This clone has a handful of counts. The chain combines TRBV7-9 with TRBJ1-3; TRBD1 matches at 9 bases. The CDR3 runs to 13 residues. Germline loops: CDR1 SEHNR, CDR2 FQNEAQ (reference sequence). V lost 9 bases, J lost 4 bases, and 4 bases stayed unmatched. This CDR3 reads CASEGQGGNTIYF. CDR3 DNA sequence: TGTGCCAGTGAGGGACAGGGAGGAAACACCATATATTTT.

The rearrangement links TRBV21-1 to TRBJ2-7; TRBD2, the table's D call, was not compared with the DNA. TRBV21-1 represents a pseudogene. The CDR3 sequence is 16 residues long. The CDR3 sequence: CASSAIGTSGRPGQYV. The CDR3 coding sequence is TGTGCCAGCAGCGCCATCGGGACTAGCGGGAGACCGGGGCAGTACGTC.

V usage is TRBV6-6 and J usage is TRBJ1-4; TRBD1 aligns across 7 bases. Trimming cost V 6 bases and J 3 bases; bases outside gene matches: 1. CDR1 MNHNY and CDR2 SVGAGI come from the germline V gene (reference sequence). The length of the CDR3 is 13 residues. In DNA form, the CDR3 reads TGTGCCAGCAGCGACAGGGCTAATGAAAAACTGTTTTTT. Translated, it gives CASSDRANEKLFF.

A single count supports this clone. The chain recombines TRBV6-5 with TRBJ1-5; no reliable D call. Per the germline V gene, CDR1 is MNHEY and CDR2 is SVGAGI. Trimming took 6 bases from V and 0 from J, leaving 12 bases between them. The CDR3 runs to 15 residues. CDR3 sequence: CASRLEVRSNQPQHF. The CDR3 nucleotides read TGTGCCAGCAGACTAGAAGTTCGTAGCAATCAGCCCCAGCATTTT.

In this sample, this clone turned up a few times. This chain connects TRBV15 to TRBJ1-1; 7 bases match TRBD1. The CDR3 consists of 15 residues. V dropped 1 base and J dropped 5; count of bases not matched to a gene: 7. Germline lookup yields CDR1 LNHNV and CDR2 YYDKDF (reference sequence). The CDR3, as DNA: TGTGCCACCAGCAGAGGGGCAGGGGGTAAAACTGAAGCTTTCTTT. The encoded protein is CATSRGAGGKTEAFF.

The rearrangement links TRBV7-8 to TRBJ2-4; D perhaps matches TRBD1 (5 bases). Trimming removed 0 bases from V and 0 bases from J, with 18 bases in between. Germline CDR1 reads SGHVS; CDR2 reads FQNEAQ. The CDR3 totals 19 residues. CDR3 sequence: CASSLASQGKLLAKNIQYF. CDR3 sequence (DNA): TGTGCCAGCAGCTTAGCTAGTCAGGGTAAACTTCTAGCCAAAAACATTCAGTACTTC.

The rearrangement links TRBV9 to TRBJ1-1; 9 bases map to TRBD1. The CDR3 length is 17 residues. J lost 0 bases, V lost 3 bases, and 9 bases had no gene match. Germline V CDR1 and CDR2: SGDLS, YYNGEE. The CDR3: CASSAGTGLYMNTEAFF. The CDR3 region has the DNA TGTGCCAGCAGCGCCGGGACAGGGCTTTACATGAACACTGAAGCTTTCTTT. Complete variable domain (other parts from reference TRBV9 and TRBJ1-1): DSGVTQTPKHLITATGQRVTLRCSPRSGDLSVYWYQQSLDQGLQFLIQYYNGEERAKGNILERFSAQQFPDLHSELNLSSLELGDSALYFCASSAGTGLYMNTEAFFGQGTRLTVV.

The chain joins TRBV7-8 to TRBJ2-3, with 8 nucleotides matching TRBD2. Losses at the gene ends were 1 base for V and 1 base for J; bases not matched to a gene: 1. CDR3 length: 15 amino acids. Germline values: CDR1 SGHVS, CDR2 FQNEAQ. The CDR3 spells CASSLELAGTDTQYF. The CDR3 DNA reads TGTGCCAGCAGCTTAGAACTAGCGGGCACAGATACGCAGTATTTT.

The chain recombines TRBV3-1 (or the pseudogene TRBV3-2) with TRBJ2-1; D perhaps matches TRBD1 (5 bases). The ends were cut back, 3 bases at V and 9 bases at J, with 6 bases in the middle. In germline, CDR1 is LGHDT, CDR2 YNNKEL (reference sequence). The CDR3 sequence is 11 residues long. CDR3 coding DNA: TGTGCCAGCAGCCACACAGGTGAGCAGTTCTTC. It codes for CASSHTGEQFF.

This chain links TRBV24-1 with TRBJ2-4; D is undetermined. Germline loops: CDR1 KGHDR, CDR2 SFDVKD. The CDR3 runs 18 residues. Trimming shortened V by 6 bases and J by 3 bases, and 23 bases separated the two germline ends. In nucleotides, the CDR3 is TGTGCCACCAGTCCGCAGTCAGGCCATCCCCCTGGCAAAAACATTCAGTACTTC. Translated, it gives CATSPQSGHPPGKNIQYF.

The chain carries TRBV11-2 and TRBJ2-1; D unresolved. CDR3 length: 17 amino acids. CDR1 and CDR2 (germline): SGHAT, FQNNGV. The ends were cut back, 1 base at V and 6 bases at J, with 19 bases in the middle. CDR3 in amino acids: CASSLALATSLPNEQFF. CDR3 DNA sequence: TGTGCCAGCAGCTTAGCTCTGGCGACCTCACTACCCAATGAGCAGTTCTTC.

The J gene is TRBJ1-2, the V gene TRBV4-1; D is uncertain. CDR3 length equals 15 residues. V was shortened by 0 bases and J by 4 bases, with 12 bases between the two germline ends. Germline CDR1 is MGHRA and CDR2 is YSYEKL. CDR3 protein: CASSQDWPGGYGYTF. CDR3 sequence (DNA): TGCGCCAGCAGCCAAGATTGGCCGGGTGGCTATGGCTACACCTTC.

This clone was seen only once. The gene calls are TRBV7-2 and TRBJ1-1, with D hard to call. The CDR3 length is 12 residues. Trimming cost V 0 bases and J 5 bases, with 4 bases left between them. Per germline, CDR1 SGHTA and CDR2 FQGNSA. The CDR3 spells CASSLALTEAFF. In nucleotides, the CDR3 is TGTGCCAGCAGCTTAGCGCTAACTGAAGCTTTCTTT.

V is TRBV4-1 and J is TRBJ2-3, with 16 bases that match TRBD2. Germline trimming cut 1 base from V and 1 base from J; bases unmatched to any gene: 8. The CDR3 consists of 20 residues. CDR1 and CDR2 from the germline V gene are MGHRA and YSYEKL. The CDR3 spells CASSQGPGLAGGPGTDTQYF. The CDR3 nucleotides are TGCGCCAGCAGCCAAGGGCCGGGACTAGCGGGAGGGCCTGGCACAGATACGCAGTATTTT.

The chain combines TRBV7-2 with TRBJ2-5; 10 bases agree with TRBD2. The trim removed 4 bases at V and 3 bases at J, leaving 5 bases unmatched. Germline values: CDR1 SGHTA, CDR2 FQGNSA. This CDR3 is built from 15 residues. The CDR3 nucleotides are TGTGCCAGCAGCTCCCAAGCGGGGGGGGAAGAGACCCAGTACTTC. It codes for CASSSQAGGEETQYF.

The chain employs TRBV21-1 and TRBJ2-2; the D call TRBD1 from the table was never checked on the DNA. TRBV21-1 is listed as a pseudogene. This CDR3 contains 16 residues. The CDR3 loop is CASSKALRKGTGELFF. In DNA form, the CDR3 reads TGTGCCAGCAGCAAAGCGCTAAGAAAGGGGACCGGGGAGCTGTTTTTT.

The gene calls are TRBV27 and TRBJ1-4; D may be TRBD1 (6 bases). The CDR3 is 16 amino acids. The V end was cut by 6 bases, the J end by 4 bases, with 18 bases between. Looked up from germline, CDR1 is MNHEY and CDR2 is SMNVEV (reference sequence). CDR3 sequence: CASRRYRDTGNEKLFF. The CDR3 nucleotides read TGTGCCAGCAGACGATACCGGGACACGGGTAATGAAAAACTGTTTTTT. The complete variable domain, with remaining parts taken from reference TRBV27 and TRBJ1-4, reads EAQVTQNPRYLITVTGKKLTVTCSQNMNHEYMSWYRQDPGLGLRQIYYSMNVEVTDKGDVPEGYKVSRKEKRNFPLILESPSPNQTSLYFCASRRYRDTGNEKLFFGSGTQLSVL.

The chain combines TRBV3-1 (or the pseudogene TRBV3-2) with TRBJ2-2; no clear D. Germline V lookup: CDR1 LGHDT, CDR2 YNNKEL (reference sequence). CDR3 length: 12 residues. Trimming cost V 4 bases and J 8 bases, with 8 bases left between them. CDR3 bases: TGTGCCAGCAGCCGAAACCGGGGGGAGCTGTTTTTT. Translation gives CASSRNRGELFF.

This chain uses TRBV7-9 with TRBJ2-5; maybe TRBD1 (5 bases). The CDR3 is 13 amino acids. CDR1 and CDR2 from the germline V gene are SEHNR and FQNEAQ (reference sequence). Trimming took off 5 bases at V and 7 bases at J, with 14 bases between the two ends. The CDR3 here is CASSPDTMGTQYF. CDR3 nucleotides: TGTGCCAGCAGCCCGGACACCATGGGGACCCAGTACTTC.

The CDR3 reads CASSSLVPFTDTQYF. CDR3 DNA: TGTGCCAGCAGCTCCTTAGTCCCTTTCACAGATACGCAGTATTTT. The V and J genes are TRBV11-2 and TRBJ2-3; D not resolved. Trimming pared 4 bases from V and 2 bases from J, leaving 13 bases between. CDR1 and CDR2 from the germline V gene are SGHAT and FQNNGV. CDR3 length equals 15 residues.

The rearrangement links TRBV30 to TRBJ1-5; 9 nucleotides line up with TRBD1. The CDR3 is 15 residues long. With V trimmed by 0 bases and J by 7 bases, 7 bases remained unmatched. From germline, CDR1 is GTSNPN and CDR2 SVGIG (reference sequence). The CDR3 DNA sequence: TGTGCCTGGAGTGTAGGGACAGGGCGAGAGCAGCCCCAGCATTTT. It translates to CAWSVGTGREQPQHF. Full variable domain (remainder filled in from reference TRBV30 and TRBJ1-5): SQTIHQWPATLVQPVGSPLSLECTVEGTSNPNLYWYRQAAGRGLQLLFYSVGIGQISSEVPQNLSASRPQDRQFILSSKKLLLSDSGFYLCAWSVGTGREQPQHFGDGTRLSIL.

This clone has more than one count but fewer than ten. The J gene is TRBJ2-2, the V gene TRBV6-4; unclear D gene. CDR1 is MRHNA, CDR2 SNTAGT, per germline. The V end lost 3 bases, the J end lost 4 bases, and 6 bases lay between the germline ends. The CDR3 runs 13 residues. The CDR3 loop is CASSEQSTGELFF. CDR3 nucleotides: TGTGCCAGCAGTGAACAGTCCACCGGGGAGCTGTTTTTT.